The 7 T cell receptor beta chains given below trace back to one sample, sequenced in a study of cytomegalovirus exposure and HLA in healthy donors. 13 Jbeta primers and 60 Vbeta primers were used for the PCR. Sequenced by immunoSEQ multiplex PCR; TCRdb stores in-frame clones only, minus some. The repertoire consists of 120,000 to 150,000 clones, with over 75% occurring once and the leading ten covering 4.5% to 6%. Sequencing was performed on PBMCs. The origin of the receptors is a man aged 25-40 years in good health and CMV-seropositive.

The chain employs TRBV11-2 and TRBJ1-1; 7 bases line up with TRBD1. CDR1 is SGHAT, CDR2 FQNNGV, per germline. The J segment lost 9 bases and the V segment lost 5 bases, leaving 9 bases of the junction unmatched. This CDR3 has 13 residues. The CDR3, as DNA: TGTGCCAGCAGCGTAAGACAGGGCTTGAAAGCTTTCTTT. Encoded protein: CASSVRQGLKAFF.

The gene calls are TRBV19 and TRBJ1-5, with 9 bases matching TRBD1. The V and J ends lost 5 bases and 5 bases, in that order; junction bases with no gene match: 13. The CDR3 has 17 amino acids. Germline V gene lookup returns CDR1 LNHDA and CDR2 SQIVND (reference sequence). Here the CDR3 DNA reads TGTGCCAGTAGTCCTCTGCCCGGGACAGGGACTCATCAGCCCCAGCATTTT. This encodes CASSPLPGTGTHQPQHF. The entire variable domain, with the rest obtained from reference TRBV19 and TRBJ1-5, is as follows: DGGITQSPKYLFRKEGQNVTLSCEQNLNHDAMYWYRQDPGQGLRLIYYSQIVNDFQKGDIAEGYSVSREKKESFPLTVTSAQKNPTAFYLCASSPLPGTGTHQPQHFGDGTRLSIL.

The V gene is TRBV28, the J gene TRBJ2-1; maybe TRBD2 (6 bases). The CDR3 has 15 residues. Trimming took 8 bases from V and 8 from J, leaving 22 bases between them. CDR1 and CDR2 from the germline V gene are MDHEN and SYDVKM. The CDR3 nucleotides are TGTGCCAGCTATTCTTCGGGAGTTTTCCCTCATGAGCAGTTCTTC. This sequence encodes CASYSSGVFPHEQFF. Full variable domain (outside the CDR3, taken from reference TRBV28 and TRBJ2-1): DVKVTQSSRYLVKRTGEKVFLECVQDMDHENMFWYRQDPGLGLRLIYFSYDVKMKEKGDIPEGYSVSREKKERFSLILESASTNQTSMYLCASYSSGVFPHEQFFGPGTRLTVL.

The chain links TRBV25-1 to TRBJ1-1; 11 bases map to TRBD1. The CDR3 consists of 14 residues. Germline-derived CDR1 and CDR2 are MGHDK and SYGVNS. V shed 7 bases and J 5 bases; nucleotides not matched to a gene: 6. CDR3: CASKDRGRGTEAFF. Here the CDR3 DNA reads TGTGCCAGCAAGGACAGGGGGCGAGGAACTGAAGCTTTCTTT.

The gene calls are TRBV29-1 and TRBJ2-7; D gene unclear. The V end was cut by 8 bases, the J end by 3 bases, with 14 bases between. The CDR3 sequence is 12 residues long. Germline V gene sequence: CDR1 SQVTM, CDR2 ANQGSEA. The CDR3 bases are TGCAGCATTAGCTTCGGCGACTACGAGCAGTACTTC. Translating gives CSISFGDYEQYF.

The gene calls are TRBV4-3 and TRBJ1-5; D gene ambiguous. V was cut by 0 bases and J by 4 bases, with 7 bases left in between. Germline V gene sequence: CDR1 LGHNA, CDR2 YSLEER. The CDR3 is 14 residues long. The CDR3 DNA reads TGCGCCAGCAGCCAAGATCCGGGGAATCAGCCCCAGCATTTT. It encodes CASSQDPGNQPQHF.

CDR3 in DNA: TGTGCCAGCAGTGCGAGACAGGGGGCATTCGGCTACGAGCAGTACTTC. It specifies CASSARQGAFGYEQYF. V gene TRBV6-1 combines with J gene TRBJ2-5, with 10 bases fitting TRBD1. The end of the DNA is better explained by TRBJ2-7, so the J call may be wrong. The CDR3 sequence is 16 residues long. CDR1 is MNHNS, CDR2 SASEGT, per germline.